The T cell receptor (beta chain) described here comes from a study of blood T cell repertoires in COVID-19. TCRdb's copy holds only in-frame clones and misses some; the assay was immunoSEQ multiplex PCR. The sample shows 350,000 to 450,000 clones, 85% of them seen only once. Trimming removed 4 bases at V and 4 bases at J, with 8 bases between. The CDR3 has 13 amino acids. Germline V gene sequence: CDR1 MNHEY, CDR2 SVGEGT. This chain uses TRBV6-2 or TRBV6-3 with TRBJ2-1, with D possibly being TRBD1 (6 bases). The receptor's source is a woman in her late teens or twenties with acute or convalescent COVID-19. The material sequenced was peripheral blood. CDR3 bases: TGTGCCAGCAGTTTGCAGGGGTACAATGAGCAGTTCTTC. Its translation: CASSLQGYNEQFF.